This T cell receptor beta chain came from a study of blood T cell repertoires in COVID-19. Background on the study: The origin of the acute and convalescent COVID-19 samples was the United States, Italy and Spain. Sample material is recorded as cDNA or gDNA derived from T cells, B-cell-depleted T cells, or PBMCs.

Looked up from germline, CDR1 is SGHDT and CDR2 is YYEEEE. Trimming pared 5 bases from V and 9 bases from J, leaving 15 bases between. CDR3 length equals 14 residues. This clone was counted a few times. As handled by the study authors: Estimation of nucleated cell counts was performed using reference gene primer amplification. Profiled with immunoSEQ multiplex PCR; TCRdb holds only in-frame clones, not every one. V, J and clone size are those of that table, while D and trimming were read from the DNA. The repertoire holds fewer than 250,000 clones, with 86% as singletons. The genes are TRBV5-6 and TRBJ1-6, with no clear D. The TCR comes from a woman in her 70s with acute or convalescent COVID-19. The material sequenced was peripheral blood. The CDR3 loop reads CASSFGQATSPLHF. The CDR3 DNA sequence: TGTGCCAGCAGTTTTGGTCAGGCGACTTCACCCCTCCACTTT.